This TCR beta chain derives from a study of OX40 agonist ivuxolimab in advanced cancers. J gave up 3 bases and V 5 bases, and 3 bases lay outside the gene matches. The CDR3 totals 14 residues. The germline CDR1 and CDR2 sequences are LNHDA and SQIVND (reference sequence). Only in-frame clones appear in the TCRdb table, and some are missing; sequencing was by immunoSEQ multiplex PCR. This sample yields about 90,000 clones, of which around 90% are seen a single time; just over 0.15% belongs to the top ten. This TCR was sampled from an adult with an advanced solid tumor such as melanoma, head and neck, liver or kidney cancer. The sample in question was CD4+ or CD8+ T cells sorted from blood, obtained in a trial of the OX40 agonist ivuxolimab. This rearrangement joins TRBV19 to TRBJ1-4; 7 bases align to TRBD1. The CDR3 DNA reads as TGTGCCAGTAGTTTACAGGGGCCTAATGAAAAACTGTTTTTT. Protein product: CASSLQGPNEKLFF.